The next 25 T cell receptor beta chains were all read from a single sample in a study of T cell responses to AZD1222 COVID-19 vaccine. The repertoire was sequenced with immunoSEQ multiplex PCR; TCRdb's copy has only in-frame clones and lacks some. The sample consists of 90,000 to 150,000 clones, around 92% of them appearing once. The sample in question was peripheral blood, obtained on day 0 of AZD1222 vaccination. These receptor sequences come from an adult in good health.

V is TRBV2 and J is TRBJ2-3, with 11 positions matching TRBD2. CDR3 size: 16 residues. V shed 6 bases and J 0 bases; nucleotides not matched to a gene: 5. CDR1 and CDR2 (germline): SNHLY, FYNNEI. The chain's CDR3 is CASRRGTSGSTDTQYF. The CDR3 coding sequence is TGTGCCAGCAGACGCGGGACTAGCGGAAGCACAGATACGCAGTATTTT.

The rearrangement joins TRBV9 to TRBJ2-3; TRBD2 agrees at 10 bases. J lost 5 bases, V lost 3 bases, and 9 bases had no gene match. Germline lookup yields CDR1 SGDLS and CDR2 YYNGEE. The CDR3 spans 16 residues. CDR3 nucleotides: TGTGCCAGCAGCGCCAGGACTAGCGGATTGGGAGATACGCAGTATTTT. Amino acids: CASSARTSGLGDTQYF.

The chain combines TRBV4-1 with TRBJ1-3, with D maybe TRBD1 (5 bases). The CDR3 runs to 16 residues. Trimming cost V 3 bases and J 0 bases, with 12 bases left between them. Germline CDR1 is MGHRA and CDR2 is YSYEKL. CDR3 residues: CASSHGVGVSGNTIYF. CDR3 DNA: TGCGCCAGCAGCCACGGGGTGGGGGTCTCTGGAAACACCATATATTTT.

This clone was recorded a few times. J is TRBJ2-7 and V is TRBV11-2; unclear D gene. CDR3 length: 16 amino acids. V gave up 1 base and J gave up 4 bases, with 17 bases separating them. Germline CDR1 reads SGHAT; CDR2 reads FQNNGV. This CDR3 is CASSLGQIPSLYEQYF. The CDR3 region has the DNA TGTGCCAGCAGCTTAGGGCAAATACCCTCCCTGTACGAGCAGTACTTC.

The rearrangement uses TRBV2 and TRBJ2-2; tentatively, D is TRBD1 (6 bases). Trimming removed 9 bases from V and 0 bases from J, with 14 bases in between. This CDR3 contains 15 residues. The germline CDR1 and CDR2 sequences are SNHLY and FYNNEI. The CDR3 DNA reads TGTGCCAGTACCTCAGGGGCACCGAACACCGGGGAGCTGTTTTTT. Its protein is CASTSGAPNTGELFF. Based on the CDR3 plus reference TRBV2 and TRBJ2-2, the full variable domain is EPEVTQTPSHQVTQMGQEVILRCVPISNHLYFYWYRQILGQKVEFLVSFYNNEISEKSEIFDDQFSVERPDGSNFTLKIRSTKLEDSAMYFCASTSGAPNTGELFFGEGSRLTVL.

CDR3 amino acids: CASSLTPAGGYTF. The CDR3 coding sequence is TGTGCCAGCAGTTTAACCCCAGCTGGGGGCTACACCTTC. The chain is built from TRBV27 and TRBJ1-2; D uncertain. The CDR3 spans 13 residues. V was shortened by 2 bases and J by 8 bases, with 12 bases between the two germline ends. CDR1 MNHEY and CDR2 SMNVEV come from the germline V gene (reference sequence).

The chain recombines TRBV25-1 with TRBJ1-3, with a tentative D call TRBD1 (6 bases). The V gene's germline CDR1 is MGHDK and CDR2 SYGVNS. V lost 4 bases and J lost 2, with 9 bases in between. The CDR3 is 14 residues long. The CDR3 is CASSATGAGNTIYF. The CDR3 DNA reads as TGTGCCAGCAGTGCGACAGGTGCTGGAAACACCATATATTTT.

The CDR3 bases are TGTGCCAGCAGTTTTAGCACTGGAAACACCATATATTTT. This translates into CASSFSTGNTIYF. The V and J genes are TRBV12-3 or TRBV12-4 and TRBJ1-3; D ambiguous. The V and J ends lost 3 bases and 2 bases respectively, with 5 bases between them. The CDR3 runs 13 residues.

The chain combines TRBV21-1 with TRBJ2-7; the table's D gene call, TRBD1, was not cross checked with the DNA. TRBV21-1 is a documented pseudogene. This CDR3 region has 13 residues. CDR3 sequence: CASPPGNENEQYF. The CDR3 DNA reads as TGTGCCAGCCCGCCAGGGAATGAGAACGAGCAGTACTTC.

V gene TRBV28 combines with J gene TRBJ2-3; 7 bases agree with TRBD2. CDR3 length equals 14 residues. In germline, CDR1 is MDHEN, CDR2 SYDVKM. After removal of 6 bases from V and 0 bases from J, the junction contained 3 bases not matched to a gene. The CDR3 region has the DNA TGTGCCAGCAGGTGGCGGGGGAGCACAGATACGCAGTATTTT. Encoded protein: CASRWRGSTDTQYF.

The gene calls are TRBV7-2 and TRBJ1-4; the D gene is possibly TRBD1 (6 bases). This CDR3 is built from 15 residues. Germline CDR1 SGHTA, CDR2 FQGNSA. The V end lost 0 bases, the J end lost 4 bases, and 9 bases lay between the germline ends. The CDR3 region is CASSLAGGVNEKLFF. DNA of the CDR3: TGTGCCAGCAGCTTAGCAGGGGGTGTTAATGAAAAACTGTTTTTT.

The rearrangement uses TRBV2 and TRBJ2-2; 8 bases agree with TRBD1. The CDR3 totals 14 residues. CDR1 and CDR2 from the germline V gene are SNHLY and FYNNEI. Germline trimming cut 5 bases from V and 6 bases from J; bases unmatched to any gene: 5. The CDR3 reads CASSIGQGSGELFF. DNA for the CDR3: TGTGCCAGCAGTATTGGACAGGGTTCCGGGGAGCTGTTTTTT. Together with reference TRBV2 and TRBJ2-2, the CDR3 gives the full variable domain: EPEVTQTPSHQVTQMGQEVILRCVPISNHLYFYWYRQILGQKVEFLVSFYNNEISEKSEIFDDQFSVERPDGSNFTLKIRSTKLEDSAMYFCASSIGQGSGELFFGEGSRLTVL.

V is TRBV7-2 and J is TRBJ2-7; possibly TRBD1 for D (6 bases). There are 14 residues in the CDR3. Germline V gene sequence: CDR1 SGHTA, CDR2 FQGNSA. Trimming removed 5 bases from V and 9 bases from J, with 20 bases in between. The CDR3 loop reads CASSVQRQASVQYF. The CDR3 DNA reads TGTGCCAGCAGCGTCCAGAGACAGGCCTCGGTGCAGTACTTC.

The chain couples TRBV7-9 to TRBJ1-4; D uncertain. Germline-derived CDR1 and CDR2 are SEHNR and FQNEAQ (reference sequence). The CDR3 spans 17 residues. Trimming removed 3 bases from V and 1 base from J, with 15 bases in between. The DNA for the CDR3 is TGTGCCAGCAGCTTTGGGCAGGTGCCTCTAACTAATGAAAAACTGTTTTTT. This sequence encodes CASSFGQVPLTNEKLFF.

The rearrangement links TRBV11-2 to TRBJ1-4, with D perhaps matching TRBD1 (6 bases). CDR3 length equals 16 residues. Germline lookup yields CDR1 SGHAT and CDR2 FQNNGV. V was pared by 3 bases and J by 7 bases, with 18 bases between. CDR3 bases: TGTGCCAGCAGCTTTATTTCCCCGGGCAGGGGTGAAAAACTGTTTTTT. It translates to CASSFISPGRGEKLFF.

The chain uses TRBV19 and TRBJ1-1, with D possibly TRBD1 on 5 matching bases. Germline V gives CDR1 LNHDA, CDR2 SQIVND (reference sequence). V gave up 10 bases and J gave up 3 bases, with 9 bases separating them. The CDR3 length is 11 residues. CDR3 nucleotides: TGTGCCACCCAGGGTTACACTGAAGCTTTCTTT. Its translation: CATQGYTEAFF.

The chain uses TRBV28 and TRBJ2-2; unclear D gene. CDR1 is MDHEN and CDR2 is SYDVKM in the germline V gene. CDR3 length: 13 residues. V was trimmed by 5 bases and J by 4 bases, leaving 8 bases between them. CDR3 sequence (DNA): TGTGCCAGCAGTCCCTCGTCCACCGGGGAGCTGTTTTTT. Its translation is CASSPSSTGELFF.

The chain joins TRBV30 to TRBJ2-3; 10 bases map to TRBD2. Losses at the gene ends were 2 bases for V and 8 bases for J; bases not matched to a gene: 7. Looked up from germline, CDR1 is GTSNPN and CDR2 is SVGIG (reference sequence). The CDR3 is 14 amino acids. The chain's CDR3 is CAWSIAGGRGTQYF. The CDR3 DNA reads as TGTGCCTGGAGTATAGCGGGGGGCCGGGGTACGCAGTATTTT.

The rearrangement uses TRBV6-6 and TRBJ1-1; D is perhaps TRBD1 (6 bases). V was pared by 5 bases and J by 5 bases, with 21 bases between. CDR1 MNHNY and CDR2 SVGAGI come from the germline V gene (reference sequence). This CDR3 region has 16 residues. CDR3 loop: CASSRRHRAGGTEAFF. The CDR3 DNA reads as TGTGCCAGCAGTCGACGACACAGGGCCGGAGGGACTGAAGCTTTCTTT.

The chain couples TRBV28 to TRBJ2-7; no firm D call. V lost 3 bases, J lost 3 bases, and 6 bases lay in between. CDR3 length: 12 amino acids. Per germline, CDR1 MDHEN and CDR2 SYDVKM. DNA for the CDR3: TGTGCCAGCAGTTTTTCTGGCTACGAGCAGTACTTC. As protein: CASSFSGYEQYF.

The genes are TRBV2 and TRBJ1-4; weak D call: TRBD1 (6 bases). The germline CDR1 and CDR2 sequences are SNHLY and FYNNEI. This CDR3 is built from 14 residues. Trimming took off 6 bases at V and 4 bases at J, with 12 bases between the two ends. CDR3 DNA: TGTGCCAGCAGCGTGGACAGCTATAATGAAAAACTGTTTTTT. It encodes CASSVDSYNEKLFF.

CDR3: CASSSPTGAEAFF. Written as DNA, the CDR3 is TGTGCCAGCAGCTCTCCTACGGGTGCTGAAGCTTTCTTT. V is TRBV7-9 and J is TRBJ1-1; unclear D gene. This CDR3 has 13 amino acids. Trimming stripped 4 bases from V and 6 bases from J, with 12 bases between. Germline lookup yields CDR1 SEHNR and CDR2 FQNEAQ (reference sequence).

The genes are TRBV6-5 and TRBJ2-7, with 7 bases matching TRBD1. After removal of 5 bases from V and 3 bases from J, the junction contained 4 bases not matched to a gene. CDR1 is MNHEY and CDR2 is SVGAGI in the germline V gene. The CDR3 is made up of 13 amino acids. The CDR3 bases are TGTGCCAGCAGTATAACAGGGGACTACGAGCAGTACTTC. Its translation: CASSITGDYEQYF.

Concerning this clone itself: Distinct nucleotide sequences in the sample also encode this CDR3. The chain links TRBV7-9 to TRBJ1-3, with D unclear. Trimming pared 5 bases from V and 0 bases from J, leaving 5 bases between. The CDR3 length is 13 residues. Germline values: CDR1 SEHNR, CDR2 FQNEAQ (reference sequence). As DNA, the CDR3 is TGTGCCAGCAGCCTGGTCTCTGGAAACACCATATATTTT. Translating gives CASSLVSGNTIYF.

The chain employs TRBV3-1 (or the pseudogene TRBV3-2) and TRBJ1-5, with a tentative D call TRBD1 (6 bases). Per germline, CDR1 LGHDT and CDR2 YNNKEL (reference sequence). The V end was cut by 5 bases, the J end by 6 bases, with 8 bases between. This CDR3 has 12 amino acids. CDR3 nucleotide sequence: TGTGCCAGCAGCTCAGGGGTTCAGCCCCAGCATTTT. This translates into CASSSGVQPQHF.